What follows describes a single T cell receptor beta chain. Its antigen is not identified. A second 7 to 11 cycle PCR used barcoded and J-beta primers. From the 5' RACE reads, TCRdb called clonotypes with MiXCR, one entry per CDR3 protein. The sample lists roughly 1,500,000 distinct CDR3 sequences; roughly 30% were seen once. The data were obtained in a study of blood T cells in healthy people across ages. General study results and limits: PBMCs went unsorted, and a conclusive naive versus antigen-experienced comparison was therefore prevented.

Germline CDR1 SGHAT, CDR2 FQNNGV. This CDR3 is built from 12 residues. V was clipped by 5 bases and J by 3 bases, with 7 bases between them. The sequence was obtained from a woman in her thirties in good health. The chain links TRBV11-2 to TRBJ1-2; D unresolved. What was sequenced was blood. The CDR3 reads CASSHQYYGYTF. The DNA for the CDR3 is TGTGCCAGCAGCCATCAGTACTATGGCTACACCTTC.